This TCR beta chain was recorded in a study of cytomegalovirus exposure and HLA in healthy donors. A remark on this clone: The antigen is unknown.

Findings and caveats of the study: Most of the CMV-associated TCR beta chains (in a later analysis) appeared to be HLA-restricted.

PCR was performed using 60 Vbeta and 13 Jbeta primers. Repertoires were generated with immunoSEQ multiplex PCR, while TCRdb's copy carries only in-frame clones and drops some. This sample has 100,000 or so clones; 75% occur once, and the top ten carry 13% to 15%. CDR1 is MDHEN, CDR2 SYDVKM, per germline. Between the trimmed V and J ends, which lost 8 bases and 3 bases, there was a span of 14 bases. This CDR3 has 13 amino acids. This receptor was identified in a male donor in good health and CMV-seropositive. The sample consisted of PBMCs. This chain connects TRBV28 to TRBJ2-7; tentatively, D is TRBD2 (6 bases). CDR3 DNA sequence: TGTGCCAGCCGTTATGGGGGGAGCTACGAGCAGTACTTC. It encodes CASRYGGSYEQYF.